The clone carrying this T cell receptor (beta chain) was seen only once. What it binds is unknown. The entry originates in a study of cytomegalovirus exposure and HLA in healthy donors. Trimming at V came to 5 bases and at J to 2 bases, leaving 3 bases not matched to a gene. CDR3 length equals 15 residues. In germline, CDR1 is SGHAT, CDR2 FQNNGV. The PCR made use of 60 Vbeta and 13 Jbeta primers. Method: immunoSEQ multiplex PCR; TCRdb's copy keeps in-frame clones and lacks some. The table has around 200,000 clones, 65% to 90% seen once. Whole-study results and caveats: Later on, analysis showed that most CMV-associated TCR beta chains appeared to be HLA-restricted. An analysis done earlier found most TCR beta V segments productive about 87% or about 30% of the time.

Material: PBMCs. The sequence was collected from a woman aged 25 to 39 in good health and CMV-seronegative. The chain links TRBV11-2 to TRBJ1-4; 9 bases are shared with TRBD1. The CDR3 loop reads CASSLGTGTNEKLFF. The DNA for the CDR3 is TGTGCCAGCAGCCTGGGGACAGGGACTAATGAAAAACTGTTTTTT.